The text below deals with one T cell receptor beta chain. The antigen is undetermined. The data were taken from a study of Ad26.COV2.S vaccination and SARS-CoV-2 variants. Overall study findings and caveats: Substantial post-vaccination breadth of spike-specific CD8+ and CD4+ T cell responses was reported.

This table comes from immunoSEQ multiplex PCR, and its TCRdb copy is limited to in-frame clones, with some not included. The table records around 350,000 clones, 80% to 90% of them present only once. Stated treatment: 15 to 20 received Ad26.COV2.S at low or high dose, single or two shots; several received placebo; per-sample allocation not given. The investigators took samples on day 63 after the first vaccine or placebo injection. CDR1 and CDR2 from the germline V gene are SGHRS and YFSETQ. V was clipped by 4 bases and J by 6 bases, with 14 bases between them. The CDR3 has 14 residues. This clonotype was obtained from a person between 18 and 60 years old who received the Ad26.COV2.S COVID-19 vaccine or a placebo. The sequencing used peripheral blood, collected in a trial of Ad26.COV2.S vaccine versus placebo. This chain uses TRBV5-1 with TRBJ1-5; D unresolved. The CDR3 DNA follows: TGCGCCAGCAGCGTTGGGGATGTGGGTCAGCCCCAGCATTTT. As protein: CASSVGDVGQPQHF.